This T cell receptor (beta chain) was captured in a study of T cells in Graves' hyperthyroidism and ophthalmopathy. RNA transcripts gave rise to amplified TCR beta CDR3 regions. The HTBI primer set served for first-round RT-PCR of the TCR CDR3. From the multiplex PCR reads, TCRdb called clonotypes with MiXCR, one entry per CDR3 protein. The sample has a few hundred thousand distinct CDR3 sequences, 15% seen once; the top ten hold 30% to 35%. This clonotype occurred a few times. Its antigen is not known. Overall study results and limits: Clonotypes that were expanded in thyroid above 0.001 mostly appeared in blood too. Ophthalmopathy onset followed model prediction by a median roughly 6 months.

CDR3 length: 16 amino acids. J lost 2 bases, V lost 6 bases, and 11 bases had no gene match. Germline values: CDR1 MRHNA, CDR2 SNTAGT. This sequence originates from a woman aged 30 to 39 with Graves' hyperthyroidism. This chain connects TRBV6-4 to TRBJ2-3; TRBD2 matches 7 bases. Input material: blood. CDR3 DNA sequence: TGTGCCAGCAGCCCCTCTAAGCGGGGATTCACAGATACGCAGTATTTT. Encoded protein: CASSPSKRGFTDTQYF.